The clone carrying this TCR beta chain has a handful of counts. Antigen: not known. Relative to the germline gene, one junction end is altered; a read error may explain this. The CDR3 spans 13 residues. Germline values: CDR1 SGHRS, CDR2 YFSETQ. This entry belongs to a study of cytomegalovirus exposure and HLA in healthy donors. General study findings and limits: Specific recognition of CMV antigens was confirmed in vitro for a few chains (all CMV-associated). Most of the TCR beta V segments (in an earlier analysis) were productive either about 87% or about 30% of the time.

The primer mix had 60 Vbeta and 13 Jbeta primers. Generated by immunoSEQ multiplex PCR, the TCRdb table keeps only in-frame clones and is missing some. Among about 60,000 clones listed, roughly two thirds were seen once. The sequencing sample was made of PBMCs. The receptor was derived from a man between 45 and 60 years old in good health and CMV-seronegative. The gene calls are TRBV5-1 and TRBJ2-7; possibly TRBD2 for D (5 bases). CDR3 nucleotides: TGCGCCAGCAGCTTGGTTCGGGATAGTCGTCCAAATTTC. Translation gives CASSLVRDSRPNF.